The entry below gives a single T cell receptor beta chain sequence along with its context. Its antigen is still unknown. At one of its ends the junction is not consistent with the germline gene, which may arise from a read error. The germline gives CDR1 SSHAT, CDR2 FNYEAQ (reference sequence). CDR3 length: 16 amino acids. This entry comes from a study of cytomegalovirus exposure and HLA in healthy donors. Findings and limits, study-wide: The likely explanation for a cluster of highly shared sequence variants was sequencing artifact. A later analysis reportedly found fewer N-insertions in an Asian-associated ancestry cluster than the roughly 700-donor mean. According to the study, around 160 TCR beta chains were cytomegalovirus-associated.

With 60 Vbeta and 13 Jbeta primers, the PCR was carried out. Method: immunoSEQ multiplex PCR; TCRdb's copy keeps in-frame clones and lacks some. The sample carries 150,000 or so clones, 70% to 80% recorded once. What was sequenced was PBMCs. The rearrangement uses TRBV7-7 and TRBJ2-3, with D maybe TRBD1 (5 bases). The TCR originated in a man aged 25 to 40 in good health and CMV-seronegative. The CDR3 is CASSLLGHNDPDTQYF. The CDR3 DNA follows: TGTGCTAGCAGCTTACTGGGGCACAATGACCCGGATACGCAGTATTTT. The complete variable domain, with remaining parts taken from reference TRBV7-7 and TRBJ2-3, reads GAGVSQSPRYKVTKRGQDVTLRCDPISSHATLYWYQQALGQGPEFLTYFNYEAQPDKSGLPSDRFSAERPEGSISTLTIQRTEQRDSAMYRCASSLLGHNDPDTQYFGPGTRLTVL.